The clone carrying this T cell receptor (beta chain) was counted once. The data were taken from a study of tumor-infiltrating lymphocytes in localized non-small cell lung cancer. Trimming took off 6 bases at V and 5 bases at J, with 16 bases between the two ends. The CDR3 has 15 amino acids. The V gene's germline CDR1 is MNHEY and CDR2 SVGAGI. Assay: immunoSEQ multiplex PCR; the TCRdb copy retains only in-frame clones and omits some. The sample contains some 13,000 clones, approximately 74% of which appear only once. Sequenced sample: uninvolved lung tissue not adjacent to the tumor. The clonotype comes from a human donor with non-small cell lung cancer. The chain joins TRBV6-5 to TRBJ1-4; weak D call: TRBD1 (5 bases). CDR3 residues: CASSDLAGGNEKLFF. DNA for the CDR3: TGTGCCAGCAGCGACTTAGCCGGGGGGAATGAAAAACTGTTTTTT.